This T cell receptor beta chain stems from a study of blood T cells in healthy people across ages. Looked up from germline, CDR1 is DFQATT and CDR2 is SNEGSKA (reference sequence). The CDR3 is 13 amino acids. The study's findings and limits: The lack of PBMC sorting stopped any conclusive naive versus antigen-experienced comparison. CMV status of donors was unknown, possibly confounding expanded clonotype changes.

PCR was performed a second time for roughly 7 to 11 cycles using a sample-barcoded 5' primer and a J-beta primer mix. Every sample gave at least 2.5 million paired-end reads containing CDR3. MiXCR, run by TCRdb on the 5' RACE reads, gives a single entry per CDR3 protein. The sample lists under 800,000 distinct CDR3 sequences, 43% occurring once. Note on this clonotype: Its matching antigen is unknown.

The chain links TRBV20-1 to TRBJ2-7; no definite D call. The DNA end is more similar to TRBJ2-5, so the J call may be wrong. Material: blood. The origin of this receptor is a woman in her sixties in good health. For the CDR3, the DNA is TGCAGTGCTAGAGTGGGCAGCTCAGAGACCCAGTACTTC. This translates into CSARVGSSETQYF.